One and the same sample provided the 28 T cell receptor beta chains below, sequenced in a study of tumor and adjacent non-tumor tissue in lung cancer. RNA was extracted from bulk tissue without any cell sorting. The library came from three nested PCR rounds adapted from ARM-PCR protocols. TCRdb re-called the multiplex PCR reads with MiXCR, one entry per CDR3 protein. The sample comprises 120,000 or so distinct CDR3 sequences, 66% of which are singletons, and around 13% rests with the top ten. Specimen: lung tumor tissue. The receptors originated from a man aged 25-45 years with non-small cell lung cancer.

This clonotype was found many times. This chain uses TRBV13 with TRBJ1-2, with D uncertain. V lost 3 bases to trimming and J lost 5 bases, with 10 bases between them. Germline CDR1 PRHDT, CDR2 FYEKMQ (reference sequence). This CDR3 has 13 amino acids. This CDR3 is CASSFGSLYGYTF. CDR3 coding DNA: TGTGCCAGCAGCTTTGGCAGCTTATATGGCTACACCTTC.

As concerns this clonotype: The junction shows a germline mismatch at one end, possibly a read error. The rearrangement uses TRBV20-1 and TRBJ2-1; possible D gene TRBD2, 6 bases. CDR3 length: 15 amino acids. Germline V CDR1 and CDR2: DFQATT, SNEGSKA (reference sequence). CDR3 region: CSARDQQEGYNEQSF. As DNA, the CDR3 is TGCAGTGCTAGAGATCAGCAGGAGGGATACAATGAGCAGTCCTTC.

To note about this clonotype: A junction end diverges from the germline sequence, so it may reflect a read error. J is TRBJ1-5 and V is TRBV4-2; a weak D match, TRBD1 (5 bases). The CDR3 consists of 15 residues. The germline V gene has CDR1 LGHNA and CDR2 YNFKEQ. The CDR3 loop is CATSQDAPGNQPQHF. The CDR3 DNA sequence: TGTGCCACCAGCCAAGACGCGCCAGGGAATCAGCCCCAGCATTTT.

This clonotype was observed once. CDR3 sequence: CASTRPFNQPQHF. For the CDR3, the DNA is TGTGCCAGCACTCGGCCCTTCAATCAGCCCCAGCATTTT. This sequence joins TRBV6-2 or TRBV6-3 and TRBJ1-5; no definite D call. CDR3 length: 13 amino acids. CDR1 MNHEY and CDR2 SVGEGT come from the germline V gene. V lost 7 bases to trimming and J lost 3 bases, with 10 bases between them.

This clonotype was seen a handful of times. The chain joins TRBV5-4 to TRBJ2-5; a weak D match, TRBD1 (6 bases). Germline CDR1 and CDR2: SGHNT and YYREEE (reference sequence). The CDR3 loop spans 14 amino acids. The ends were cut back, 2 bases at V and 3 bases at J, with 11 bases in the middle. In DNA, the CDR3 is TGTGCCAGCAGCTTAGTGGCAGGGGAAGAGACCCAGTACTTC. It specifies CASSLVAGEETQYF.

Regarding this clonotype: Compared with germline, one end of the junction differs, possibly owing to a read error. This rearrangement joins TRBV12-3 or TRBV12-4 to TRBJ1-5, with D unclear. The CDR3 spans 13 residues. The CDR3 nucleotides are TGTGCCAGCAGTCCGGCACGCGGGCGGCCCCAGCATTTC. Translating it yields CASSPARGRPQHF.

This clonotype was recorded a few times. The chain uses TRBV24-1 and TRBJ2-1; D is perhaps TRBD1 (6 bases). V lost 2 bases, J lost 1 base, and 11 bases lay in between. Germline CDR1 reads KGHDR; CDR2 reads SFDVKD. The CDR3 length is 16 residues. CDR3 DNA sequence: TGTGCCACCAGTGATTCAGGGGCAGGGTCCTACAATGAGCAGTTCTTC. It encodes CATSDSGAGSYNEQFF.

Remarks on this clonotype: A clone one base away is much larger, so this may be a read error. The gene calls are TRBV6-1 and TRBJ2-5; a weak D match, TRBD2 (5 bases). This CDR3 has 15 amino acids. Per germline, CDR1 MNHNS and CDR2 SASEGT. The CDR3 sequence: CAGSENPSGQETQYF. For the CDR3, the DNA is TGTGCCGGCAGTGAAAACCCCAGCGGACAAGAGACCCAGTACTTC.

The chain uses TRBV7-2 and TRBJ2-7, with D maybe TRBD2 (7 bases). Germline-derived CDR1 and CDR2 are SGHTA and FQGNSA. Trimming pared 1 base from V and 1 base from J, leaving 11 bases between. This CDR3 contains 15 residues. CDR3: CASSLVGRGSYEQYF. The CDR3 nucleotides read TGTGCCAGCAGCTTAGTGGGGAGGGGGTCCTACGAGCAGTACTTC.

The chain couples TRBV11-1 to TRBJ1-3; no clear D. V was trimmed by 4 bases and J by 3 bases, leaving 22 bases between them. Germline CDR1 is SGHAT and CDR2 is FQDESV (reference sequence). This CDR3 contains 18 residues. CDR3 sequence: CASSSRSVIGGFGNTIYF. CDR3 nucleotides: TGTGCCAGCAGCTCCCGTTCCGTTATCGGAGGATTTGGAAACACCATATATTTT. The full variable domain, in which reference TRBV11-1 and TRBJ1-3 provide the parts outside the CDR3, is EAEVAQSPRYKITEKSQAVAFWCDPISGHATLYWYRQILGQGPELLVQFQDESVVDDSQLPKDRFSAERLKGVDSTLKIQPAELGDSAMYLCASSSRSVIGGFGNTIYFGEGSWLTVV.

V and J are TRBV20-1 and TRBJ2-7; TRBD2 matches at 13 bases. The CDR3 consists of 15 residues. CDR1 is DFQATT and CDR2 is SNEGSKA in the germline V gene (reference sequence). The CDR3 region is CTARPVTSGRNEQYF. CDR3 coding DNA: TGCACTGCGCGTCCCGTGACTAGCGGGAGGAACGAGCAGTACTTC.

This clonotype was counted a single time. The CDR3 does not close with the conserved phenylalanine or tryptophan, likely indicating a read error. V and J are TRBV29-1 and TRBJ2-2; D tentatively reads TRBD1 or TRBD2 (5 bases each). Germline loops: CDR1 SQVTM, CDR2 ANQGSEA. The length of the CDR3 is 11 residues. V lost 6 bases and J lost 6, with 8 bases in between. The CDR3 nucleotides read TGCAGCGTCCGGGACCCCGGGGAGCTGTTTTAT. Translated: CSVRDPGELFY.

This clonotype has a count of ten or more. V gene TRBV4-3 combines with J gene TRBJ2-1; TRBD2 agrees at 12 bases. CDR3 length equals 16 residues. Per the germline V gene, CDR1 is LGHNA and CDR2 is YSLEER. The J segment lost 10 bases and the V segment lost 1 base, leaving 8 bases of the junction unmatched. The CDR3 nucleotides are TGCGCCAGCAGCCAAGCTATGACTAGCGGGGGTTTGGAGCAGTTCTTC. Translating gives CASSQAMTSGGLEQFF.

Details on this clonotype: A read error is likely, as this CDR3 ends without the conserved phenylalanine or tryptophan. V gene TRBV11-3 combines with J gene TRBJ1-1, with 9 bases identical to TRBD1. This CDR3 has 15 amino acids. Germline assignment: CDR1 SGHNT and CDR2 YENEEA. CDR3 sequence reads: CAISLRGQGFTEAFI. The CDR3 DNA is TGTGCCATCAGCTTAAGGGGACAGGGTTTCACTGAAGCTTTCATT.

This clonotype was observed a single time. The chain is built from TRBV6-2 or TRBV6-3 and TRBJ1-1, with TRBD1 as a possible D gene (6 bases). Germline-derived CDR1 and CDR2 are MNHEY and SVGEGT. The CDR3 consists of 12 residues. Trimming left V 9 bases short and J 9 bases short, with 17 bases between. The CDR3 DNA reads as TGTGCCAGAAGCCTCGGTCAGGGGAAAGCTTTCTTT. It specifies CARSLGQGKAFF.

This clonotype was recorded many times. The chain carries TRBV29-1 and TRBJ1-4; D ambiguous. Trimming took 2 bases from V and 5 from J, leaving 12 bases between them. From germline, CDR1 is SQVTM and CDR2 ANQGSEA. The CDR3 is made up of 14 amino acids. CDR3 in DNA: TGCAGCGTTGAAAGTTATGGCGCGAATGAAAAACTGTTTTTT. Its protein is CSVESYGANEKLFF.

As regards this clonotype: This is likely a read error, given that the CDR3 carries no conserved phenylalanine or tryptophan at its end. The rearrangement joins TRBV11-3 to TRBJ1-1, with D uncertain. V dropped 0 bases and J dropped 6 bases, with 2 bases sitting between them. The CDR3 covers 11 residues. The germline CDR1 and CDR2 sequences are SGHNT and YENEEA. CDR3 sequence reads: CASSLDAEAFL. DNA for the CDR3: TGTGCCAGCAGCTTAGACGCTGAAGCTTTCCTT.

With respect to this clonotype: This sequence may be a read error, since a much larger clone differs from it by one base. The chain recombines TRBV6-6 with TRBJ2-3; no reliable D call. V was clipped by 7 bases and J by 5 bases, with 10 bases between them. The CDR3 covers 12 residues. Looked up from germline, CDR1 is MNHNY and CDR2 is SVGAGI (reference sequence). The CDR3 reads CASTLSIDTQYF. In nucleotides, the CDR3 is TGTGCCAGCACCCTGTCAATAGATACGCAGTATTTT.

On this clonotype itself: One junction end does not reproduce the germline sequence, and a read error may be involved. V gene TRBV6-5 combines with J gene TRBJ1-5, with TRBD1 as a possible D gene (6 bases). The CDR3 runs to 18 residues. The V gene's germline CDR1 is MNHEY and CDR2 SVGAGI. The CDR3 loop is CVSSYSRPGRGANQPQLF. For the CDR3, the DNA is TGTGTCAGCAGTTACTCCAGGCCCGGGAGGGGGGCCAATCAGCCCCAGCTTTTT.

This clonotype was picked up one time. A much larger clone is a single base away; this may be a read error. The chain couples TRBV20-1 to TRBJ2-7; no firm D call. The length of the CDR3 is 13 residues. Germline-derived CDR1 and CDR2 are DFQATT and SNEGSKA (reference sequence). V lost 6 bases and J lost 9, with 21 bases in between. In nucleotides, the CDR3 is TGCAGTGCAACCACCTCCCGGTTCGCGGTGCAGTACTTC. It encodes CSATTSRFAVQYF.

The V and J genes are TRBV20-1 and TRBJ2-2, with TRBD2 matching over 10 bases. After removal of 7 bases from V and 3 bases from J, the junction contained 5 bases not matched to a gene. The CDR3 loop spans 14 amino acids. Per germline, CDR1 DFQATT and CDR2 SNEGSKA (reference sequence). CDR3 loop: CSVRLAGDTGELFF. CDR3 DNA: TGCAGTGTTAGGCTAGCGGGAGACACCGGGGAGCTGTTTTTT.

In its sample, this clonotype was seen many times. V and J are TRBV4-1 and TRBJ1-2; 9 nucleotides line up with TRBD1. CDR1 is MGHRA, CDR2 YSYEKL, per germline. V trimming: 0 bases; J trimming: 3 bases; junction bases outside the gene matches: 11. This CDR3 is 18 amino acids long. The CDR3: CASSQERGRTGADYGYTF. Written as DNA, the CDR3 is TGCGCCAGCAGCCAAGAGAGAGGGAGGACAGGGGCGGACTATGGCTACACCTTC.

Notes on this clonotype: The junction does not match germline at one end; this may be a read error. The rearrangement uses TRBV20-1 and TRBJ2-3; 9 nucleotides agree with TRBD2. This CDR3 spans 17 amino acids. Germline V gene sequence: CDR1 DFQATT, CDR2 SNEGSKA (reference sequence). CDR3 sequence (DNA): TGCAGTACTAGGGTGCTAGCGGGGCCCTCTAGCACAGATACGCAGTATTTC. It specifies CSTRVLAGPSSTDTQYF.

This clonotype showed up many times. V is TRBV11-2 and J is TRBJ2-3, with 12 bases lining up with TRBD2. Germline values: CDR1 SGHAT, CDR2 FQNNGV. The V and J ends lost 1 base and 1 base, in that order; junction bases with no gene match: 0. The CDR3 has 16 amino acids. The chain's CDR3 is CASSLGTSGGTDTQYF. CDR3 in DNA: TGTGCCAGCAGCTTAGGGACTAGCGGGGGCACAGATACGCAGTATTTT.

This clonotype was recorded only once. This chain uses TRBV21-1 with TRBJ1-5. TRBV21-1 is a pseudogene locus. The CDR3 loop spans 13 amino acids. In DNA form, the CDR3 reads TGTGCCAGCAGCCCCACCCGGAGTCAGCCCCAGCATTTT. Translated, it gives CASSPTRSQPQHF.

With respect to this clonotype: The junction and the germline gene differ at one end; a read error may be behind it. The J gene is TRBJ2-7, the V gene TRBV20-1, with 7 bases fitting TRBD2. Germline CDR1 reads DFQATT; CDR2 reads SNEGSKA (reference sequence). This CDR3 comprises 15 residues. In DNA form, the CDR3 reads TGCAGTGCTAGAGATGGGGGGGGTTGGGGTTACGATCAGTGCTTC. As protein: CSARDGGGWGYDQCF.

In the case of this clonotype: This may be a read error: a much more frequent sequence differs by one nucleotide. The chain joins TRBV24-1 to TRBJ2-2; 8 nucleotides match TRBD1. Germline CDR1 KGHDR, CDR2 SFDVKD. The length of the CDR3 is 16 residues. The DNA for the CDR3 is TGTGCCACCAGTGAGTCAGGGGGCATCGCTTCCGGGGAGCTGTCTTTT. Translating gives CATSESGGIASGELSF.

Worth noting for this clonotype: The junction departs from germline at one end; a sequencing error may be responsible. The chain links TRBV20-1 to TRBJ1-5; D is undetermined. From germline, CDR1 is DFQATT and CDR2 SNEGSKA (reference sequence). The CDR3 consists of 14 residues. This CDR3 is CSARGQASNQPHHF. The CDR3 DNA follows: TGCAGTGCTAGAGGGCAAGCTAGCAATCAGCCCCATCATTTT.